This record covers a single T cell receptor beta chain. This clone was picked up one time. The specificity of this receptor is unknown. The input lacks base qualities; no much larger clone sits a single base away. Enrolling through a virtual design, the prospective study's participants ranged in age from roughly 18 to 100 years and lived across 24 United States geographic areas. In the prospective study, cohorts were assigned on the basis of participant-reported clinical history obtained from a screening survey and a study questionnaire. Recovered participants in ImmuneRACE Cohort 3 were defined by two consecutive negative NP/OP PCR tests, clearance by a healthcare professional, or resolution of symptoms. Each participant in the prospective study had whole blood, serum and a nasopharyngeal or oropharyngeal swab collected by mobile phlebotomists. Additional blood draws and questionnaires over an approximately 2-month period could optionally be provided by prospective study participants. Prospective study blood samples were shipped either frozen or at room temperature before DNA extraction.

The data stem from a study of blood T cell repertoires in COVID-19 (TCRdb year 2020). Some background on the complete study: The collaborator samples originated in the United States, Italy and Spain and spanned the acute and convalescent phases of COVID-19. The repertoires were made available in a free public database intended to serve as a resource for research on the immune response to SARS-CoV-2. Where available, HLA class I and class II types were taken from metadata supplied by the sample provider and were not determined by assay-based typing. The sample metadata nearly always contained a de-identified subject ID, COVID-19 status, age in years and sex. The samples were drawn from the first 160 participants of the ongoing ImmuneRACE study and from over a thousand subjects provided by 6 global collaborators. The material from the prospective study consisted of cDNA or gDNA derived from T cells, B-cell-depleted T cells, or PBMCs. Subjects who had been exposed to COVID-19, were actively infected with it, or had recovered from it provided the deeply sampled blood TCRbeta repertoires that made up the dataset.

TCRbeta CDR3 regions were amplified from genomic DNA using the immunoSEQ Assay, a bias-controlled multiplex PCR. Concerning the study's data processing: Nucleated cell counts per sample were estimated from amplification of reference gene primers within the assay. To quantify the absolute abundance of each unique TCRbeta CDR3 rearrangement, sequence reads were collapsed and filtered. Productive Simpson clonality was computed per sample as the square root of Simpson's diversity index over productive rearrangements. As stored in TCRdb, this immuneACCESS dataset retains in-frame rearrangements with V and J assigned. A fraction of the clones does not appear; measured against another copy, unresolved V genes explain less than half of the discrepancy, and the remainder lacks a known reason. V, J and clone size derive from that table, while D and trimming were established from the DNA sequence. Here the sample has about 260,000 clones; about nine tenths occur a single time. Around 2.9% of the sample lies in the top ten.

The CDR3 contains 18 residues, cysteine and phenylalanine counted. Of all the DNA, just the CDR3 is kept, 54 bases in frame from base 1. Looking up the germline V gene yields CDR1 MDHEN and CDR2 SYDVKM. V lost 6 bases and J lost 6 bases, and the count of bases not matched to a germline gene is 19. Points the paper makes about the study in general: The quantity of clinical and demographic metadata differed by source and by participant and was supplied without curation.

The sequence is built from TRBV28 and TRBJ1-5; 8 central bases correspond to TRBD1. This clonotype originated in a woman aged 50 to 60 who had recovered from COVID-19. Sequencing was done on a sample of PBMCs or T cells enriched from blood (not recorded which). The DNA sequence is as follows: TGTGCCAGCAGCACCGCCCGGACAGGGACTGGAAAAGGTCAGCCCCAGCATTTT. This encodes CASSTARTGTGKGQPQHF.